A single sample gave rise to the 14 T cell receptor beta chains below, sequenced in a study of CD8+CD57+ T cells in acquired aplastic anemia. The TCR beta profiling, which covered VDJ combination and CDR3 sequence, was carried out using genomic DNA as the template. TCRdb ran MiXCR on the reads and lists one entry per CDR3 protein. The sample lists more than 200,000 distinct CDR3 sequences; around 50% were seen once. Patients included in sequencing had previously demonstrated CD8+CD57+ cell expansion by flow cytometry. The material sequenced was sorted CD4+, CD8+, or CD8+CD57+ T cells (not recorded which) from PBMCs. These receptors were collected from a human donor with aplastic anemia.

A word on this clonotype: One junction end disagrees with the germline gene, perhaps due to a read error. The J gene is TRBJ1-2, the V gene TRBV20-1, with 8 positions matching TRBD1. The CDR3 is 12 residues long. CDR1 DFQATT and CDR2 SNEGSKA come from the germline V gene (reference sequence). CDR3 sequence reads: CSARGGTGGLSF. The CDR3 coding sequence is TGCAGTGCTAGAGGAGGGACAGGCGGTCTTTCCTTC.

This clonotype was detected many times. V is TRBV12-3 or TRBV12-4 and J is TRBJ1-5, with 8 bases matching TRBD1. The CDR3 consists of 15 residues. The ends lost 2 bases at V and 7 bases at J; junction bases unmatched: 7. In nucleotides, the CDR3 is TGTGCCAGCAGTTTATACCGGACAGGGTCCCAGCCCCAGCATTTT. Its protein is CASSLYRTGSQPQHF.

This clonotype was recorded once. As DNA, the CDR3 is TGTGCCATCAGTGAACTCCGGGACCGATACACCATATATTTT. Translation: CAISELRDRYTIYF. This sequence joins TRBV10-3 and TRBJ1-3; possibly TRBD1 for D (5 bases). Germline-derived CDR1 and CDR2 are ENHRY and SYGVKD. This CDR3 has 14 amino acids. Trimming left V 3 bases short and J 8 bases short, with 14 bases between.

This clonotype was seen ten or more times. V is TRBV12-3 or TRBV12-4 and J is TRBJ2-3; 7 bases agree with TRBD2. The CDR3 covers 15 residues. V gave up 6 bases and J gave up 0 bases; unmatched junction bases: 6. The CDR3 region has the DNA TGTGCCAGCAGGCAGCGGGATTCTAGCACAGATACGCAGTATTTT. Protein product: CASRQRDSSTDTQYF.

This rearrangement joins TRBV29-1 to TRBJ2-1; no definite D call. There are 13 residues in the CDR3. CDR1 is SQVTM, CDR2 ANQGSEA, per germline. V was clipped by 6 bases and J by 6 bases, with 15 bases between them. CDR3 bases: TGCAGCGTGCTGAATGGGCGATTCAATGAGCAGTTCTTC. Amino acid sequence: CSVLNGRFNEQFF.

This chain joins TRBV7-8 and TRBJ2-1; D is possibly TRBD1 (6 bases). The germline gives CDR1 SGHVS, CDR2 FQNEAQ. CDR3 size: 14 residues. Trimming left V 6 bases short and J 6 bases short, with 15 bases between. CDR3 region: CASSRTVVGNEQFF. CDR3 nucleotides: TGTGCCAGCAGTCGGACAGTAGTGGGCAATGAGCAGTTCTTC.

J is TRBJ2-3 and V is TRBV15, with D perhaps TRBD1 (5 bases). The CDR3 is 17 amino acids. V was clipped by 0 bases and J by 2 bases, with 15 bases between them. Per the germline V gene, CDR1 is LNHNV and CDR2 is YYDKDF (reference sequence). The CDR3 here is CATSRDSRGRATDTQYF. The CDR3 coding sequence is TGTGCCACCAGCAGAGATTCAAGGGGCCGGGCCACAGATACGCAGTATTTT.

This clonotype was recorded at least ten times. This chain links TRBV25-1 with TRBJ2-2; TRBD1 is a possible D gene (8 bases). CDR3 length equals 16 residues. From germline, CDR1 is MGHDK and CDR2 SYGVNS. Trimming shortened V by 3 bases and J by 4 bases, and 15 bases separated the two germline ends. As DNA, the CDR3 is TGTGCCAGCAGTGACCAACAGGGGGGGGGCACCGGGGAGCTGTTTTTT. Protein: CASSDQQGGGTGELFF.

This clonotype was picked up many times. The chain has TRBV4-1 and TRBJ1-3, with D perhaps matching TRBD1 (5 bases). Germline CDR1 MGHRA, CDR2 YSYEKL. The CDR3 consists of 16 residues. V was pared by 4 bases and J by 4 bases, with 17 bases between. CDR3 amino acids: CASSRDPAGQGNTIYF. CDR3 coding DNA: TGCGCCAGCAGCCGCGACCCGGCAGGGCAAGGAAACACCATATATTTT.

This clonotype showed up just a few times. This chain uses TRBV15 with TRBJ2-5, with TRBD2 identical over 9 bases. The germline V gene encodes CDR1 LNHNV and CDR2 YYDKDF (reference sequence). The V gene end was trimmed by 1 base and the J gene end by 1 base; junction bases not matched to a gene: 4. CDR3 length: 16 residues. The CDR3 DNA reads TGTGCCACCAGCAGAGCCCGAGCGGGGGGCCAAGAGACCCAGTACTTC. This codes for CATSRARAGGQETQYF. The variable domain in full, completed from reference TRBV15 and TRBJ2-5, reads DAMVIQNPRYQVTQFGKPVTLSCSQTLNHNVMYWYQQKSSQAPKLLFHYYDKDFNNEADTPDNFQSRRPNTSFCFLDIRSPGLGDTAMYLCATSRARAGGQETQYFGPGTRLLVL.

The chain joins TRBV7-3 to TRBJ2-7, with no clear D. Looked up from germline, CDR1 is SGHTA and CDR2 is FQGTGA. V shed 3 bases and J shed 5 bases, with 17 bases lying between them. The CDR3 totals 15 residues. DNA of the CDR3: TGTGCCAGCAGCTTTAGTTTGGTGCTTGGCGACGAGCAGTACTTC. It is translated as CASSFSLVLGDEQYF.

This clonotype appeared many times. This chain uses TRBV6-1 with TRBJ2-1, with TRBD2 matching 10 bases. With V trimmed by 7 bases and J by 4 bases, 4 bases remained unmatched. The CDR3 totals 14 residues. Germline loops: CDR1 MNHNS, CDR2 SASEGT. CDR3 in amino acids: CASTPSGGYNEQFF. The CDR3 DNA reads TGTGCCAGCACCCCTAGCGGGGGATACAATGAGCAGTTCTTC.

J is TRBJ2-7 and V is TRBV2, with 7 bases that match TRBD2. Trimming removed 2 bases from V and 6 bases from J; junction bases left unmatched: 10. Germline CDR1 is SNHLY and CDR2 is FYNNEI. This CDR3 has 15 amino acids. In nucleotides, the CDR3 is TGTGCCAGCAGTGAATCTCTAGGGGAGGGGAGCGAGCAGTACTTC. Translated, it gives CASSESLGEGSEQYF. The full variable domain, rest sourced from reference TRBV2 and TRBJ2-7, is EPEVTQTPSHQVTQMGQEVILRCVPISNHLYFYWYRQILGQKVEFLVSFYNNEISEKSEIFDDQFSVERPDGSNFTLKIRSTKLEDSAMYFCASSESLGEGSEQYFGPGTRLTVT.

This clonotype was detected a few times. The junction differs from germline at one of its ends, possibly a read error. CDR3 protein: CASSLGGGGPAEAFF. DNA of the CDR3: TGTGCCAGCAGTTTAGGGGGGGGGGGCCCCGCTGAAGCTTTTTTT. The rearrangement joins TRBV25-1 to TRBJ1-1; a possible D gene is TRBD1 (6 bases). The CDR3 has 15 residues. From germline, CDR1 is MGHDK and CDR2 SYGVNS.